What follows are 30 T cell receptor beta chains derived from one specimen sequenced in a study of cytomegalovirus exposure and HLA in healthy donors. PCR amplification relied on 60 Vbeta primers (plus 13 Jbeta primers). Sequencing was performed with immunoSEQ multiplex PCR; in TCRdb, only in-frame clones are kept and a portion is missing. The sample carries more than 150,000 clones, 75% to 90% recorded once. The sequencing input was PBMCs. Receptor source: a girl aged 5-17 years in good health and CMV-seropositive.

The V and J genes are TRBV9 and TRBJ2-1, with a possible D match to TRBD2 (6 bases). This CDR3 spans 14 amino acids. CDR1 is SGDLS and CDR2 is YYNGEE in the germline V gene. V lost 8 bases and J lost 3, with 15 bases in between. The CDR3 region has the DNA TGTGCCAGTGGTTGGGGGGACCTCTACAATGAGCAGTTCTTC. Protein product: CASGWGDLYNEQFF.

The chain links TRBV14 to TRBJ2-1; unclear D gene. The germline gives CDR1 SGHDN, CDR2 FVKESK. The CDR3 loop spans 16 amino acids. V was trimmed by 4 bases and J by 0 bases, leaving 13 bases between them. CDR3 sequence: CASSRLGDASYNEQFF. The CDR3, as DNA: TGTGCCAGCAGCCGTTTGGGCGATGCCTCCTACAATGAGCAGTTCTTC.

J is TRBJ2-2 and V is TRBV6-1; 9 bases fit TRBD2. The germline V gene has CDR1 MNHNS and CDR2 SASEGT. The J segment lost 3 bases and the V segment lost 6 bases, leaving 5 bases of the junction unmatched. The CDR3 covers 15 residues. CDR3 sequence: CASRGGLADTGELFF. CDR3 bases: TGTGCCAGCAGGGGGGGACTAGCAGACACCGGGGAGCTGTTTTTT.

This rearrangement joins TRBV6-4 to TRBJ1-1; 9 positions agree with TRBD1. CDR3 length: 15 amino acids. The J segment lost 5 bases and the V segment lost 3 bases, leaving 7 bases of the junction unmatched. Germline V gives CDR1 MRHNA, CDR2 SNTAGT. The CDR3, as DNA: TGTGCCAGCAGTGAGACAGGGGGAGCGGTAACTGAAGCTTTCTTT. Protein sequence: CASSETGGAVTEAFF.

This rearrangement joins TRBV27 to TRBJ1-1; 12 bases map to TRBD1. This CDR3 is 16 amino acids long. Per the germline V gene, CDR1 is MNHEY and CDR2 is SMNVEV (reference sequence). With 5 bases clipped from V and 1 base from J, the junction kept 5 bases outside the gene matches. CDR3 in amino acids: CASSPGDRGPNTEAFF. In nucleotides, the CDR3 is TGTGCCAGCAGTCCTGGGGACAGGGGGCCGAACACTGAAGCTTTCTTT.

The CDR3 DNA is TGTGCCAGCAGTGAGCGGTGGCGCGAGCAGTACTTC. Its protein product is CASSERWREQYF. V gene TRBV2 combines with J gene TRBJ2-7; D remains unclear. The ends were cut back, 3 bases at V and 6 bases at J, with 9 bases in the middle. This CDR3 contains 12 residues. Germline CDR1 SNHLY, CDR2 FYNNEI.

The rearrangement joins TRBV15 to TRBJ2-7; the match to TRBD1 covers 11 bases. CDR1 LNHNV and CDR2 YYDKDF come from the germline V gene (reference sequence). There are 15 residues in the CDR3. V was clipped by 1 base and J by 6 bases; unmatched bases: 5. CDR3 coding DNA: TGTGCCACCAGCAGAGGCGAGGACAGGGGGCCCGAGCAGTACTTC. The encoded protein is CATSRGEDRGPEQYF.

The CDR3 loop is CASSFRVAGSYEQYF. DNA of the CDR3: TGTGCCAGCAGCTTCAGGGTAGCGGGCTCCTACGAGCAGTACTTC. V gene TRBV7-7 combines with J gene TRBJ2-7, with TRBD2 identical over 7 bases. Germline assignment: CDR1 SSHAT and CDR2 FNYEAQ (reference sequence). V trimming: 3 bases; J trimming: 0 bases; junction bases outside the gene matches: 5. The CDR3 spans 15 residues.

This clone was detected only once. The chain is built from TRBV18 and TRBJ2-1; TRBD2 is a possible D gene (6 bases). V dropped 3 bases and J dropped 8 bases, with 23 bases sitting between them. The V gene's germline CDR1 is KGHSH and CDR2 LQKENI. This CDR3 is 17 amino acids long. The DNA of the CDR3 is TGTGCCAGCTCACCCACAACCGGGACTGGGACTGGTGATGAGCAGTTCTTC. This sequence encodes CASSPTTGTGTGDEQFF.

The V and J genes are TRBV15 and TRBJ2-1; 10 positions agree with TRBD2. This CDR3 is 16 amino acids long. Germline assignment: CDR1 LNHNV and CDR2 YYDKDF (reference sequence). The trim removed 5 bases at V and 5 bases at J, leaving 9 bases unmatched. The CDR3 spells CATSVRRLAGDNEQFF. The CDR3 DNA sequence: TGTGCCACCAGCGTCCGTCGCCTAGCGGGAGACAATGAGCAGTTCTTC.

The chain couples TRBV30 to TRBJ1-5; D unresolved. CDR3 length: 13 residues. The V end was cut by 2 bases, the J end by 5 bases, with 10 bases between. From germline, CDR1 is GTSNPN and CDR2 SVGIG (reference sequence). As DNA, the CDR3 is TGTGCCTGGAGTCGGGGTCTCGATCAGCCCCAGCATTTT. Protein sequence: CAWSRGLDQPQHF.

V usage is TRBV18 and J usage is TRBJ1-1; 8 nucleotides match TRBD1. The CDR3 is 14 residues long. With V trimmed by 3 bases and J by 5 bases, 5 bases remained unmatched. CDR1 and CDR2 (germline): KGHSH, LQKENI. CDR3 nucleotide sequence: TGTGCCAGCTCACCCGACAGGGGAGGAACTGAAGCTTTCTTT. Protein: CASSPDRGGTEAFF.

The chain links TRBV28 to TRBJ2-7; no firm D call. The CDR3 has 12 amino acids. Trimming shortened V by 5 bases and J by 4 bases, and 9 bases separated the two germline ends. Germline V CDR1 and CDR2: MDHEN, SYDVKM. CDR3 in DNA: TGTGCCAGCAGTCTTCTTCCTTACGAGCAGTACTTC. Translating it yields CASSLLPYEQYF.

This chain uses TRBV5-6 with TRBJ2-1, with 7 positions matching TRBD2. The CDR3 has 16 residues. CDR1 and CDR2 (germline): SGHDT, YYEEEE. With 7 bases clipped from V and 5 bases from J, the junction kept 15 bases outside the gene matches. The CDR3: CASWRGLTKGNNEQFF. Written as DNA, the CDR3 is TGTGCCAGCTGGCGGGGGTTGACGAAGGGAAACAATGAGCAGTTCTTC.

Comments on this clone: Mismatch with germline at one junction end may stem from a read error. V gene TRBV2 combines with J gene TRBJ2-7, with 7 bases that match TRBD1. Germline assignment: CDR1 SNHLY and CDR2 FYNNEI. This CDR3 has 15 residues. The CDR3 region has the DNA TGTGCCAGCAGGGAAGAGGACAGGTCCGCCTACGAGCAGTACTTC. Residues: CASREEDRSAYEQYF. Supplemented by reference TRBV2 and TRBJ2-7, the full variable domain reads EPEVTQTPSHQVTQMGQEVILRCVPISNHLYFYWYRQILGQKVEFLVSFYNNEISEKSEIFDDQFSVERPDGSNFTLKIRSTKLEDSAMYFCASREEDRSAYEQYFGPGTRLTVT.

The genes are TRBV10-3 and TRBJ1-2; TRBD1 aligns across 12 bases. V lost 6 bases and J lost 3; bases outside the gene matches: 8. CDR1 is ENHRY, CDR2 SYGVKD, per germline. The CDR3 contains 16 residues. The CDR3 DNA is TGTGCCATCAGAGGAACCGGGACAGGGGGCGACTATGGCTACACCTTC. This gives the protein CAIRGTGTGGDYGYTF.

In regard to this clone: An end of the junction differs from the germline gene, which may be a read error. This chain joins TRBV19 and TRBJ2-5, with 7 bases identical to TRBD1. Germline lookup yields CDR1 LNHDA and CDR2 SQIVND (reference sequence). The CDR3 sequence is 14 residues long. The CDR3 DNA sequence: TGTGCCAGTAGTGGAATAACAGGGGTTGGGATTCCCCACTTC. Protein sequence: CASSGITGVGIPHF.

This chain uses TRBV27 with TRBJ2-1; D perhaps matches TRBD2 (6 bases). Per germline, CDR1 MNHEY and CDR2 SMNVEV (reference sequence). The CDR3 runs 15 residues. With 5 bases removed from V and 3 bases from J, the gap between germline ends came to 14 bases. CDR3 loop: CASSQMAGFYNEQFF. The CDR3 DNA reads TGTGCCAGCAGTCAGATGGCGGGGTTCTACAATGAGCAGTTCTTC.

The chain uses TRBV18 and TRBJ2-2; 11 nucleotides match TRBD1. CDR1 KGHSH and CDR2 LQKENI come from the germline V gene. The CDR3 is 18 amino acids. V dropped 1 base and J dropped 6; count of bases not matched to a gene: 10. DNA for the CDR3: TGTGCCAGCTCACCACAAAGAAGGACAGGGGGCGTTTCCGGGGAGCTGTTTTTT. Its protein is CASSPQRRTGGVSGELFF.

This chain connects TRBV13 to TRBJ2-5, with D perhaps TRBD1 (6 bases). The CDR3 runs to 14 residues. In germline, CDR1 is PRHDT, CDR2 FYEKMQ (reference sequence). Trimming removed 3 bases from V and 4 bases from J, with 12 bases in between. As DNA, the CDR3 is TGTGCCAGCAGCTTCGGGACATCGGGAGAGACCCAGTACTTC. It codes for CASSFGTSGETQYF. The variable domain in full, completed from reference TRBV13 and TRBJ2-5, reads AAGVIQSPRHLIKEKRETATLKCYPIPRHDTVYWYQQGPGQDPQFLISFYEKMQSDKGSIPDRFSAQQFSDYHSELNMSSLELGDSALYFCASSFGTSGETQYFGPGTRLLVL.

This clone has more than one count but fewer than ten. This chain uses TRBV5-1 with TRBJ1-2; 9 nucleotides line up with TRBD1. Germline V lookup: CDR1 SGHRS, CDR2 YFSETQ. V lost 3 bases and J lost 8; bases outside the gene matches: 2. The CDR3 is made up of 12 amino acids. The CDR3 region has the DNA TGCGCCAGCAGCTGGACAGGGGCGGGCTACACCTTC. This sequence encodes CASSWTGAGYTF.

The CDR3 DNA is TGTGCCAGCAGTGCCTACGGTAGTTTGAACACTGAAGCTTTCTTT. It yields the protein CASSAYGSLNTEAFF. The chain links TRBV25-1 to TRBJ1-1; the D is unclear. V lost 4 bases, J lost 0 bases, and 12 bases lay in between. CDR3 length: 15 amino acids. Germline loops: CDR1 MGHDK, CDR2 SYGVNS.

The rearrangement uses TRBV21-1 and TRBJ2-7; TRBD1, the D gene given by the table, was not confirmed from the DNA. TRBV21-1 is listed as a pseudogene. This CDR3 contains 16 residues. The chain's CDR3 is CASSKVSQGLSYEQYF. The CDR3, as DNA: TGTGCCAGCAGCAAAGTTAGCCAGGGCTTAAGTTACGAGCAGTACTTC.

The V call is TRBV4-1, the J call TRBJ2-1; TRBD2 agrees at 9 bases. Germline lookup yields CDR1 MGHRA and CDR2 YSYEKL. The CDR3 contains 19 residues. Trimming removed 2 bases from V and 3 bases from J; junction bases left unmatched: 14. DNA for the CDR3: TGCGCCAGCAGCCAACCGGGACTAGCATATCCTTCGGGCTACAATGAGCAGTTCTTC. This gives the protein CASSQPGLAYPSGYNEQFF.

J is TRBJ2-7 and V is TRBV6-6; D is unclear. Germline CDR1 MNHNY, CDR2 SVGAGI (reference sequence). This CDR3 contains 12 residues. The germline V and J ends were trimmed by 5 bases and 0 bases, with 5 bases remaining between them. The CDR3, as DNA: TGTGCCAGCAGTCCCAACTCCTACGAGCAGTACTTC. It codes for CASSPNSYEQYF.

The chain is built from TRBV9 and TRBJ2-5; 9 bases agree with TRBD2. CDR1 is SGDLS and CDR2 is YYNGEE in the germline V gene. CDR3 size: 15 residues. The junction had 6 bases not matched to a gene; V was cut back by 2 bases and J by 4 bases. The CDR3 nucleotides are TGTGCCAGCAGCGTGCGGGGACTAGCCAGAGAGACCCAGTACTTC. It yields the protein CASSVRGLARETQYF. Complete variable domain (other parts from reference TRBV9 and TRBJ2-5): DSGVTQTPKHLITATGQRVTLRCSPRSGDLSVYWYQQSLDQGLQFLIQYYNGEERAKGNILERFSAQQFPDLHSELNLSSLELGDSALYFCASSVRGLARETQYFGPGTRLLVL.

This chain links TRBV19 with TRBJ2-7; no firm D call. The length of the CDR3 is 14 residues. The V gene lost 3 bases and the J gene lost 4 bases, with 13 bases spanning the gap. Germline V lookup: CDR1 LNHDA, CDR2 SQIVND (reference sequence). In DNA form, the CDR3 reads TGTGCCAGTAGTATCGAGGCTGGATTTTACGAGCAGTACTTC. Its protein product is CASSIEAGFYEQYF.

CDR3 loop: CASSSRWGPYEKLFF. In DNA form, the CDR3 reads TGTGCCAGCAGCTCAAGATGGGGCCCCTATGAAAAACTGTTTTTT. The rearrangement uses TRBV7-7 and TRBJ1-4, with D maybe TRBD1 (5 bases). The V end was cut by 4 bases, the J end by 6 bases, with 15 bases between. The germline V gene has CDR1 SSHAT and CDR2 FNYEAQ (reference sequence). The CDR3 has 15 residues.

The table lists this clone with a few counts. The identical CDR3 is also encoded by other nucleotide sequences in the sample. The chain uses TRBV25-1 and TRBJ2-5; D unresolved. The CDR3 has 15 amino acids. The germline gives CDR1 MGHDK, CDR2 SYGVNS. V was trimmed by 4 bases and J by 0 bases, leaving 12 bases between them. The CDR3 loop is CASSGGEGYQETQYF. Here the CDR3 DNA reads TGTGCCAGCAGTGGAGGAGAAGGTTACCAAGAGACCCAGTACTTC.

CDR3 bases: TGTGCCAGCTCACCACCGGGGGGAGAGGACAATGAGCAGTTCTTC. Translation: CASSPPGGEDNEQFF. The chain is built from TRBV18 and TRBJ2-1, with TRBD2 as a possible D gene (6 bases). The V end lost 0 bases, the J end lost 5 bases, and 11 bases lay between the germline ends. Germline V lookup: CDR1 KGHSH, CDR2 LQKENI. This CDR3 spans 15 amino acids.